This TCR beta chain was found in a study of Graves' ophthalmopathy and Graves' hyperthyroidism. Overall study: Sampling took place at initial diagnosis, with peripheral blood obtained before any treatment.

The V end lost 5 bases, the J end lost 6 bases, and 20 bases lay between the germline ends. CDR3 length: 17 residues. Germline-derived CDR1 and CDR2 are SGHVS and FQNEAQ. Findings and caveats of the study: Most thyroid-expanded clonotypes exceeding 0.001 frequency were also found in blood.

Amplification targeted the TCR beta CDR3 regions, with RNA transcripts as the source material. First-round RT-PCR employed HTBI primers, with a second-round multiplex PCR after it. TCRdb processed the multiplex PCR reads anew with MiXCR; each CDR3 protein has one entry. The table has hundreds of thousands of distinct CDR3 sequences, around a fifth seen once. The study excluded patients with other autoimmune diseases, uncontrolled infections, pregnancy or lactation. The diagnosis combined clinical symptoms, thyroxine, TRAb, thyroid ultrasound and orbital computed tomography scans. This clonotype was observed at least ten times. What it binds is unknown.

The clonotype originates from a woman aged 45 to 65 with Graves' ophthalmopathy. The sample was peripheral blood. The gene calls are TRBV7-8 and TRBJ1-6; D is uncertain. Written as DNA, the CDR3 is TGTGCCAGCAGCACAGTCAATCCCCGGATGCTTAATTCACCCCTCCACTTT. Residues: CASSTVNPRMLNSPLHF.